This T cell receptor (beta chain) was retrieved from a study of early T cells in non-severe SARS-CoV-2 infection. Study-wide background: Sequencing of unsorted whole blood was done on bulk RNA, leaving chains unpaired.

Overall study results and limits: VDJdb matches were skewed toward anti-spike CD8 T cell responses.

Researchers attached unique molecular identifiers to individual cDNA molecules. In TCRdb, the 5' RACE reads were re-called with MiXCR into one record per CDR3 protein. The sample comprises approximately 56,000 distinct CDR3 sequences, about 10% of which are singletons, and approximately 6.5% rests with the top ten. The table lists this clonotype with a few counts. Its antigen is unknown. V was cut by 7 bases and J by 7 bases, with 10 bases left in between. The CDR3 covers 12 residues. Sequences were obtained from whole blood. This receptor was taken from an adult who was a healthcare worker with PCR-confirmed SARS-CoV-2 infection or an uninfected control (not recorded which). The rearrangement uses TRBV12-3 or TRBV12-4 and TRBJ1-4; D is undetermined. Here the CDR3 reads CASTRASEKLFF. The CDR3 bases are TGTGCCAGCACGCGGGCTAGTGAAAAACTGTTTTTT.